These 7 T cell receptor beta chains were sequenced from one sample in a study of early T cells in non-severe SARS-CoV-2 infection. TCRdb redid the calling of the 5' RACE reads with MiXCR, one entry per CDR3 protein. This sample has tens of thousands of distinct CDR3 sequences, with 5% found just once. This material consisted of whole blood, taken at baseline. All receptors derive from an adult who was a healthcare worker with PCR-confirmed SARS-CoV-2 infection or an uninfected control (not recorded which).

The chain carries TRBV21-1 and TRBJ1-4; TRBD1 is the table's D call and was not checked against the DNA. TRBV21-1 is annotated as a pseudogene. The CDR3 has 15 residues. The CDR3 reads CASKQQVPKGEKLFF. CDR3 in DNA: TGTGCCAGCAAACAACAGGTCCCCAAGGGTGAAAAACTGTTTTTT.

V is TRBV9 and J is TRBJ2-2, with no clear D. Germline lookup yields CDR1 SGDLS and CDR2 YYNGEE. The CDR3 has 15 amino acids. V was shortened by 0 bases and J by 3 bases, with 9 bases between the two germline ends. CDR3 sequence (DNA): TGTGCCAGCAGCGTAGCTACGACCGACACCGGGGAGCTGTTTTTT. Residues: CASSVATTDTGELFF.

This clonotype showed up many times. The chain has TRBV7-6 and TRBJ2-1; D unresolved. Germline-derived CDR1 and CDR2 are SGHVS and FNYEAQ. CDR3 length: 11 residues. V dropped 1 base and J dropped 10 bases, with 5 bases sitting between them. CDR3: CASSLGEEQFF. CDR3 bases: TGTGCCAGCAGCTTAGGGGAAGAGCAGTTCTTC.

In its sample, this clonotype was seen a few times. J is TRBJ2-3 and V is TRBV7-8; D may correspond to TRBD1 or TRBD2 (6 bases each). Germline values: CDR1 SGHVS, CDR2 FQNEAQ. The CDR3 contains 16 residues. V shed 1 base and J shed 3 bases, with 14 bases lying between them. Here the CDR3 reads CASSLVQGGTTDTQYF. The CDR3 DNA reads TGTGCCAGCAGCTTAGTGCAAGGCGGGACAACAGATACGCAGTATTTT.

The table lists this clonotype with many counts. This could be a read error, since a much larger clone is one nucleotide away. The chain has TRBV6-1 and TRBJ2-1, with 11 bases identical to TRBD2. The CDR3 has 15 amino acids. CDR1 and CDR2 (germline): MNHNS, SASEGT. J lost 4 bases, V lost 5 bases, and 4 bases had no gene match. This chain's CDR3 is CASSPGTSGYNEQFF. The CDR3 DNA sequence: TGTGCCAGCAGTCCCGGGACTAGCGGATACAATGAGCAGTTCTTC.

This clonotype was recorded many times. The rearrangement joins TRBV12-3 or TRBV12-4 to TRBJ2-7; D is uncertain. V was cut by 5 bases and J by 0 bases, with 8 bases left in between. The CDR3 runs 13 residues. The chain's CDR3 is CASSPDSSYEQYF. The CDR3 nucleotides read TGTGCCAGCAGTCCCGATAGCTCCTACGAGCAGTACTTC.

This clonotype was detected many times. J is TRBJ2-7 and V is TRBV4-2; 15 bases line up with TRBD2. The junction had 13 bases not matched to a gene; V was cut back by 4 bases and J by 3 bases. Germline V CDR1 and CDR2: LGHNA, YNFKEQ. CDR3 length equals 19 residues. The chain's CDR3 is CASSRMGLAGGPSNYEQYF. CDR3 DNA sequence: TGTGCCAGCAGCCGAATGGGACTAGCGGGAGGCCCTTCGAACTACGAGCAGTACTTC.